Shown below are 30 T cell receptor beta chains from a single sample sequenced in a study of OX40 agonist ivuxolimab in advanced cancers. Sequenced by immunoSEQ multiplex PCR; TCRdb stores in-frame clones only, minus some. This sample has around 140,000 clones, with about 93% found just once. The input for sequencing was CD4+ or CD8+ T cells sorted from blood, taken in a trial of the OX40 agonist ivuxolimab. These receptors were collected from an adult with an advanced solid tumor such as melanoma, head and neck, liver or kidney cancer.

The gene calls are TRBV29-1 and TRBJ2-5; 7 bases agree with TRBD2. The CDR3 spans 12 residues. The junction had 7 bases not matched to a gene; V was cut back by 3 bases and J by 9 bases. Per the germline V gene, CDR1 is SQVTM and CDR2 is ANQGSEA. The CDR3 DNA sequence: TGCAGCGTTGACGTGGGACTATCGTCCCAGTACTTC. Amino acids: CSVDVGLSSQYF.

This chain connects TRBV9 to TRBJ1-5; D ambiguous. Trimming shortened V by 4 bases and J by 7 bases, and 24 bases separated the two germline ends. The CDR3 consists of 17 residues. Germline V gene data show CDR1 as SGDLS and CDR2 as YYNGEE. CDR3 bases: TGTGCCAGCAGCAGACCCCCCCCGGGGAAAGGGCGGCAGCCCCAGCATTTT. This codes for CASSRPPPGKGRQPQHF.

The chain employs TRBV2 and TRBJ2-2; 7 bases match TRBD1. Germline loops: CDR1 SNHLY, CDR2 FYNNEI. The ends lost 5 bases at V and 1 base at J; junction bases unmatched: 10. CDR3 length: 17 residues. CDR3 nucleotide sequence: TGTGCCAGCAGTCTGATGAACAGGGGAAAGAACACCGGGGAGCTGTTTTTT. Its translation: CASSLMNRGKNTGELFF. Complete variable domain (other parts from reference TRBV2 and TRBJ2-2): EPEVTQTPSHQVTQMGQEVILRCVPISNHLYFYWYRQILGQKVEFLVSFYNNEISEKSEIFDDQFSVERPDGSNFTLKIRSTKLEDSAMYFCASSLMNRGKNTGELFFGEGSRLTVL.

The rearrangement uses TRBV6-6 and TRBJ1-3; no clear D. Germline V gene sequence: CDR1 MNHNY, CDR2 SVGAGI (reference sequence). The germline V and J ends were trimmed by 7 bases and 6 bases, with 13 bases remaining between them. The CDR3 length is 13 residues. In DNA form, the CDR3 reads TGTGCCAGCACTTTATCTTCCGAAAACACCATATATTTT. It specifies CASTLSSENTIYF.

Regarding this clone: Other DNA sequences in this specimen translate into the identical CDR3. The chain couples TRBV18 to TRBJ2-2; the D gene is possibly TRBD1 (5 bases). Trimming removed 3 bases from V and 1 base from J, with 6 bases in between. Germline V gene lookup returns CDR1 KGHSH and CDR2 LQKENI. This CDR3 is 14 amino acids long. CDR3 coding DNA: TGTGCCAGCTCACCGGACAAGAACACCGGGGAGCTGTTTTTT. This translates into CASSPDKNTGELFF.

The chain recombines TRBV5-8 with TRBJ1-4; a weak D match, TRBD1 (6 bases). This CDR3 has 16 amino acids. V gave up 4 bases and J gave up 0 bases, with 13 bases separating them. Germline V gives CDR1 SGHTS, CDR2 YDEGEE. The DNA of the CDR3 is TGTGCCAGCAGCCGAACAGGGAGCCCAACTAATGAAAAACTGTTTTTT. It codes for CASSRTGSPTNEKLFF.

CDR3 protein: CASSQPGQKVGQPQHF. CDR3 sequence (DNA): TGCGCCAGCAGCCAACCCGGACAGAAAGTGGGTCAGCCCCAGCATTTT. The chain uses TRBV4-1 and TRBJ1-5, with D perhaps TRBD1 (6 bases). There are 16 residues in the CDR3. V lost 2 bases to trimming and J lost 6 bases, with 17 bases between them. Germline lookup yields CDR1 MGHRA and CDR2 YSYEKL.

This rearrangement joins TRBV2 to TRBJ1-1; no clear D. This CDR3 spans 13 amino acids. Trimming removed 9 bases from V and 1 base from J, with 12 bases in between. The V gene's germline CDR1 is SNHLY and CDR2 FYNNEI. The CDR3 spells CASCQATNTEAFF. DNA of the CDR3: TGTGCCAGTTGTCAGGCAACGAACACTGAAGCTTTCTTT.

The chain combines TRBV5-1 with TRBJ2-1; no firm D call. The CDR3 spans 16 residues. CDR1 is SGHRS, CDR2 YFSETQ, per germline. The V and J ends lost 2 bases and 0 bases respectively, with 12 bases between them. In DNA, the CDR3 is TGCGCCAGCAGCTTAACTTTCCTCAGCTCCTACAATGAGCAGTTCTTC. Its translation: CASSLTFLSSYNEQFF.

The rearrangement joins TRBV25-1 to TRBJ1-2; TRBD1 matches 8 bases. From germline, CDR1 is MGHDK and CDR2 SYGVNS. The CDR3 is made up of 13 amino acids. The V segment lost 5 bases and the J segment 4 bases; nucleotides outside the gene matches: 3. DNA of the CDR3: TGTGCCAGCAGTAACACAGGGGGCTATGGCTACACCTTC. Protein sequence: CASSNTGGYGYTF.

The chain carries TRBV5-1 and TRBJ1-5; a weak D match, TRBD1 (5 bases). Trimming removed 0 bases at V and 0 bases at J, with 7 bases between. There are 15 residues in the CDR3. Looked up from germline, CDR1 is SGHRS and CDR2 is YFSETQ. CDR3: CASSLGGTSNQPQHF. DNA of the CDR3: TGCGCCAGCAGCTTGGGAGGGACTAGCAATCAGCCCCAGCATTTT.

This clone was detected a few times. The chain employs TRBV9 and TRBJ1-1; 8 nucleotides line up with TRBD1. Germline V gives CDR1 SGDLS, CDR2 YYNGEE. This CDR3 comprises 16 residues. Losses at the gene ends were 3 bases for V and 1 base for J; bases not matched to a gene: 8. The CDR3 coding sequence is TGTGCCAGCAGCGACCCCAGGGGGCGAGGGAACACTGAAGCTTTCTTT. Its protein product is CASSDPRGRGNTEAFF.

The chain recombines TRBV9 with TRBJ2-7, with 10 bases matching TRBD2. The CDR3 sequence is 15 residues long. After removal of 0 bases from V and 2 bases from J, the junction contained 2 bases not matched to a gene. Germline V gene data show CDR1 as SGDLS and CDR2 as YYNGEE. This chain's CDR3 is CASSVGTSGTYEQYF. The CDR3 DNA reads TGTGCCAGCAGCGTAGGGACTAGCGGCACCTACGAGCAGTACTTC. The full variable domain, in which reference TRBV9 and TRBJ2-7 provide the parts outside the CDR3, is DSGVTQTPKHLITATGQRVTLRCSPRSGDLSVYWYQQSLDQGLQFLIQYYNGEERAKGNILERFSAQQFPDLHSELNLSSLELGDSALYFCASSVGTSGTYEQYFGPGTRLTVT.

CDR3 DNA: TGTGCCAGCAGTCCAACAAACTATGGCTACACCTTC. Protein sequence: CASSPTNYGYTF. The J gene is TRBJ1-2, the V gene TRBV28; D ambiguous. The CDR3 has 12 amino acids. Germline V gene lookup returns CDR1 MDHEN and CDR2 SYDVKM. V was trimmed by 5 bases and J by 2 bases, leaving 6 bases between them.

V is TRBV18 and J is TRBJ1-1; no firm D call. CDR3 size: 13 residues. V was cut by 4 bases and J by 3 bases, with 9 bases left in between. Germline CDR1 KGHSH, CDR2 LQKENI. The CDR3 DNA sequence: TGTGCCAGCTCACGAGTGGGATACACTGAAGCTTTCTTT. Protein sequence: CASSRVGYTEAFF.

V usage is TRBV7-2 and J usage is TRBJ2-1; D uncertain. V gave up 1 base and J gave up 13 bases, with 17 bases separating them. The length of the CDR3 is 14 residues. Germline loops: CDR1 SGHTA, CDR2 FQGNSA. The CDR3 DNA reads TGTGCCAGCAGCTTAGATGGAACAGCCTCCCCCCAGTTCTTC. This gives the protein CASSLDGTASPQFF.

V and J are TRBV27 and TRBJ1-6; 9 bases align to TRBD1. Germline V gene lookup returns CDR1 MNHEY and CDR2 SMNVEV (reference sequence). After removal of 2 bases from V and 0 bases from J, the junction contained 5 bases not matched to a gene. The CDR3 loop spans 18 amino acids. The CDR3 loop reads CASSLEGQGPSYNSPLHF. The CDR3 DNA reads TGTGCCAGCAGTTTAGAGGGACAGGGACCCTCCTATAATTCACCCCTCCACTTT.

This rearrangement joins TRBV5-4 to TRBJ1-2; the D is unclear. The V end was cut by 4 bases, the J end by 3 bases, with 13 bases between. CDR3 size: 14 residues. The germline V gene has CDR1 SGHNT and CDR2 YYREEE (reference sequence). CDR3 nucleotides: TGTGCCAGCAGCATCCAAGACACTCACTATGGCTACACCTTC. It encodes CASSIQDTHYGYTF.

CDR3 protein: CASSSGPVNYEQYF. The CDR3 DNA sequence: TGTGCCAGCAGCTCGGGACCGGTTAACTACGAGCAGTACTTC. The genes are TRBV5-5 and TRBJ2-7; D may be TRBD1 or TRBD2 (5 bases each). The CDR3 has 14 residues. The ends were cut back, 3 bases at V and 3 bases at J, with 13 bases in the middle. Germline assignment: CDR1 SGHKS and CDR2 YYEKEE (reference sequence).

The chain recombines TRBV12-5 with TRBJ1-1; D is perhaps TRBD1 (5 bases). This CDR3 spans 13 amino acids. Trimming cost V 2 bases and J 10 bases, with 14 bases left between them. CDR1 and CDR2 (germline): LGHNT, FRNRAP. This CDR3 reads CASGLRGADAAFF. In DNA form, the CDR3 reads TGTGCTAGTGGTTTGAGAGGGGCCGACGCAGCTTTCTTT.

This clone has more than one count but fewer than ten. This sequence joins TRBV12-5 and TRBJ1-1; D gene ambiguous. The CDR3 loop spans 14 amino acids. CDR1 LGHNT and CDR2 FRNRAP come from the germline V gene. V lost 7 bases and J 0 bases, leaving 12 bases between the germline ends. The CDR3 DNA sequence: TGTGCTAGTGCCCTGATTCCAATGAACACTGAAGCTTTCTTT. Its protein is CASALIPMNTEAFF.

J is TRBJ1-4 and V is TRBV6-5; 7 nucleotides agree with TRBD1. Germline CDR1 reads MNHEY; CDR2 reads SVGAGI. The CDR3 runs to 14 residues. The junction had 14 bases not matched to a gene; V was cut back by 5 bases and J by 14 bases. CDR3 loop: CASSVRDSAKGLFF. The CDR3 DNA reads as TGTGCCAGCAGTGTTCGGGACAGTGCTAAAGGGCTGTTTTTT.

This chain connects TRBV7-9 to TRBJ1-4; 8 bases are a match to TRBD1. Germline V gene data show CDR1 as SEHNR and CDR2 as FQNEAQ (reference sequence). The CDR3 has 14 residues. The ends lost 8 bases at V and 7 bases at J; junction bases unmatched: 9. The CDR3 DNA follows: TGTGCCAGCTCCGAACAGGGGGGTGGTGAAAAACTGTTTTTT. As protein: CASSEQGGGEKLFF.

The chain's CDR3 is CASSPRGQLGYNEQFF. For the CDR3, the DNA is TGTGCCAGCAGTCCTCGAGGACAGCTCGGGTACAATGAGCAGTTCTTC. V usage is TRBV6-6 and J usage is TRBJ2-1; D may be TRBD1 (6 bases). The CDR3 runs 16 residues. The germline V gene encodes CDR1 MNHNY and CDR2 SVGAGI (reference sequence). Trimming pared 5 bases from V and 4 bases from J, leaving 18 bases between.

This clone appeared once. V usage is TRBV6-5 and J usage is TRBJ2-7; D is unclear. Germline-derived CDR1 and CDR2 are MNHEY and SVGAGI. CDR3 length: 12 amino acids. Trimming pared 7 bases from V and 1 base from J, leaving 8 bases between. The chain's CDR3 is CASTSTSYEQYF. The CDR3 bases are TGTGCCAGCACCTCCACGTCCTACGAGCAGTACTTC.

This chain uses TRBV6-5 with TRBJ2-1; TRBD1 aligns across 10 bases. This CDR3 has 15 residues. Trimming cost V 2 bases and J 7 bases; bases outside gene matches: 5. CDR1 is MNHEY and CDR2 is SVGAGI in the germline V gene. In DNA, the CDR3 is TGTGCCAGCAGTTACGGGACAGGGGAATGGAATGAGCAGTTCTTC. It yields the protein CASSYGTGEWNEQFF.

The chain employs TRBV7-2 and TRBJ2-7, with D perhaps TRBD1 (6 bases). The CDR3 length is 15 residues. From germline, CDR1 is SGHTA and CDR2 FQGNSA. Trimming took 1 base from V and 5 from J, leaving 15 bases between them. CDR3 protein: CASSLGAGTTNEQYF. CDR3 nucleotide sequence: TGTGCCAGCAGCTTAGGGGCCGGGACAACGAACGAGCAGTACTTC. Full variable domain (rest looked up from reference TRBV7-2 and TRBJ2-7): GAGVSQSPSNKVTEKGKDVELRCDPISGHTALYWYRQSLGQGLEFLIYFQGNSAPDKSGLPSDRFSAERTGGSVSTLTIQRTQQEDSAVYLCASSLGAGTTNEQYFGPGTRLTVT.

The chain recombines TRBV11-3 with TRBJ2-5, with a weak D call TRBD2 (5 bases). Trimming stripped 4 bases from V and 9 bases from J, with 15 bases between. The CDR3 spans 13 residues. The germline V gene encodes CDR1 SGHNT and CDR2 YENEEA. The CDR3 DNA follows: TGTGCCAGCAGCTCCCAGTCCTACGGGGCCCAGTACTTC. Protein sequence: CASSSQSYGAQYF.

The DNA for the CDR3 is TGCGCCAGCAGCTTGGGGGGACAGGGGTCTGGCGAGCAGTACTTC. It yields the protein CASSLGGQGSGEQYF. V and J are TRBV5-1 and TRBJ2-7; 10 nucleotides match TRBD1. This CDR3 contains 15 residues. V dropped 0 bases and J dropped 6; count of bases not matched to a gene: 6. Germline CDR1 SGHRS, CDR2 YFSETQ.

The chain links TRBV6-1 to TRBJ1-1, with D perhaps matching TRBD1 (5 bases). Trimming took off 6 bases at V and 2 bases at J, with 10 bases between the two ends. Germline V gene sequence: CDR1 MNHNS, CDR2 SASEGT. The CDR3 loop spans 13 amino acids. For the CDR3, the DNA is TGTGCCAGCAGACAACAGGTAAACACTGAAGCTTTCTTT. This translates into CASRQQVNTEAFF.